The subject of this entry is one TCR beta chain. TCRdb keeps only in-frame clones here, not all; method: immunoSEQ multiplex PCR. The sample includes 380,000 or so clones, around 90% seen only once; the top ten take 1.2%. The data originate from a study of blood T cell repertoires in COVID-19. About the study: There were acute and convalescent COVID-19 samples, and they came from the United States, Italy and Spain.

Germline CDR1 is SQVTM and CDR2 is ANQGSEA. V was cut by 7 bases and J by 1 base, with 13 bases left in between. The CDR3 contains 13 residues. This TCR came from a man aged 35 to 55 with acute or convalescent COVID-19. Material for sequencing was peripheral blood. The chain uses TRBV29-1 and TRBJ1-1; D is unresolved. The CDR3 coding sequence is TGCAGCGCCCGAAGAGGCTGGAACACTGAAGCTTTCTTT. It is translated as CSARRGWNTEAFF.